These 7 T cell receptor beta chains share one sample of origin, sequenced in a study of blood T cells in healthy people across ages. Next came a second PCR, run for about 7 to 11 cycles, which used a sample-barcoded 5' primer along with a J-beta primer mix. MiXCR, run by TCRdb on the 5' RACE reads, gives a single entry per CDR3 protein. This repertoire shows about 780,000 distinct CDR3 sequences, around 68% found once; its top ten account for about a quarter. Input material: blood. The receptors shown here come from a man aged 25-40 years in good health.

This clonotype was picked up one time. The chain carries TRBV12-3 or TRBV12-4 and TRBJ1-5, with unresolved D. Between the trimmed V and J ends, which lost 6 bases and 0 bases, there was a span of 9 bases. CDR3 length: 14 amino acids. CDR3 coding DNA: TGTGCCAGCAGCCGACTTATTAGCAATCAGCCCCAGCATTTT. Translation: CASSRLISNQPQHF.

In its sample, this clonotype was seen a few times. V gene TRBV7-2 combines with J gene TRBJ2-4, with a weak D call TRBD2 (5 bases). TRBJ2-7 explains the end of the DNA better; the J call may be wrong. Germline CDR1 reads SGHTA; CDR2 reads FQGNSA. The CDR3 has 16 residues. CDR3 DNA: TGTGCCAGCAGCTTAGCTATGCCGGGAACCTCCTACGAGCAGTACTTC. The encoded protein is CASSLAMPGTSYEQYF.

This clonotype was observed at least ten times. The chain has TRBV7-3 and TRBJ2-3; D tentatively fits TRBD1 or TRBD2 (6 bases each). Germline V gene data show CDR1 as SGHTA and CDR2 as FQGTGA. V was clipped by 5 bases and J by 0 bases, with 18 bases between them. The CDR3 has 17 amino acids. CDR3 in amino acids: CASSLGGGRASTDTQYF. DNA for the CDR3: TGTGCCAGCAGCCTGGGGGGCGGGCGTGCTAGCACAGATACGCAGTATTTT. The full variable domain, rest sourced from reference TRBV7-3 and TRBJ2-3, is GAGVSQTPSNKVTEKGKYVELRCDPISGHTALYWYRQSLGQGPEFLIYFQGTGAADDSGLPNDRFFAVRPEGSVSTLKIQRTERGDSAVYLCASSLGGGRASTDTQYFGPGTRLTVL.

The chain joins TRBV4-3 to TRBJ2-7; perhaps TRBD1 as D (5 bases). This CDR3 contains 15 residues. The V end lost 0 bases, the J end lost 3 bases, and 12 bases lay between the germline ends. Germline assignment: CDR1 LGHNA and CDR2 YSLEER. The CDR3 nucleotides are TGCGCCAGCAGCCAAGAGTCCAGGGTCTACTACGAGCAGTACTTC. It encodes CASSQESRVYYEQYF.

This clonotype was counted many times. This chain connects TRBV4-3 to TRBJ2-5; D gene uncertain. CDR1 and CDR2 (germline): LGHNA, YSLEER. This CDR3 comprises 15 residues. V gave up 0 bases and J gave up 4 bases, with 12 bases separating them. The CDR3 is CASSQDLPGRETQYF. In DNA, the CDR3 is TGCGCCAGCAGCCAAGATCTCCCCGGGCGAGAGACCCAGTACTTC.

This chain joins TRBV20-1 and TRBJ2-5; 11 bases are a match to TRBD1. The tail of the sequence fits TRBJ2-7 better, so the J call may be wrong. CDR1 and CDR2 from the germline V gene are DFQATT and SNEGSKA (reference sequence). The CDR3 length is 13 residues. The CDR3 DNA is TGCAGTGCCATGGGACAGGGGGATTACGAGCAGTACTTC. It encodes CSAMGQGDYEQYF.

This clonotype was seen just once. The chain employs TRBV7-9 and TRBJ2-7; either TRBD1 or TRBD2 may fit D (5 bases each). The germline V gene has CDR1 SEHNR and CDR2 FQNEAQ (reference sequence). The CDR3 spans 14 residues. Trimming left V 5 bases short and J 6 bases short, with 17 bases between. This chain's CDR3 is CASSLWGIGGEQYF. In DNA form, the CDR3 reads TGTGCCAGCAGCCTATGGGGGATTGGAGGCGAGCAGTACTTC.